Listed below are T cell receptor beta chains from one sample, sequenced in a study of tumor and adjacent non-tumor tissue in lung cancer. TCRdb reprocessed the multiplex PCR reads with MiXCR, giving one entry per CDR3 protein. This sample yields about 68,000 distinct CDR3 sequences, of which 55% to 70% are seen a single time; 20% to 25% belongs to the top ten. The sample taken for sequencing was lung tumor tissue. The receptors derive from a man between 45 and 60 years old with non-small cell lung cancer. The CDR3 runs from the conserved cysteine through the conserved F or W. Fields, in order: V gene, clone size, D gene, J gene, CDR3 DNA, CDR3 protein. A D gene is named only where the DNA matches it firmly. Where a row states a size, it is once, few, many or the class of an expanded clone; other rows omit it.

V: TRBV6-5; size: -; D: -; J: TRBJ1-5; DNA: TGTGCCAGTAGTCCCGTTCTGGGTCAAGGGCCCCAGCATTTT; CDR3: CASSPVLGQGPQHF
V: TRBV10-3; size: many; D: TRBD2; J: TRBJ2-1; DNA: TGTGCCATCAGTTCGGACCGGGACTACGATGAGCAGTTCTTC; CDR3: CAISSDRDYDEQFF
V: TRBV12-3/TRBV12-4; size: -; D: -; J: TRBJ2-3; DNA: TGTGTCGGCGGCTCTGGGGGCCTCAGCAATCAGCCCCAGTATTTT; CDR3: CVGGSGGLSNQPQYF
V: TRBV7-9; size: many; D: -; J: TRBJ1-6; DNA: TGTGCCAGCAGCTTAGGCCCCCTCCACTTT; CDR3: CASSLGPLHF
V: TRBV6-1; size: -; D: -; J: TRBJ2-1; DNA: TGTGCCAGCAGTGAACTAGGGGTGGAGTACAATGAGCAGTTCTTT; CDR3: CASSELGVEYNEQFF
V: TRBV19; size: -; D: -; J: TRBJ1-5; DNA: TGTGCCAGTAGTCGGGACGTTGGCCAGTCACGGCCCCAGCATTTT; CDR3: CASSRDVGQSRPQHF
V: TRBV5-1; size: -; D: -; J: TRBJ2-2; DNA: TGCGCCAGCAATCCGGGAATAGCCAGGGAGCTGTTTTTT; CDR3: CASNPGIARELFF
V: TRBV11-1; size: -; D: -; J: TRBJ2-1; DNA: TGTGCCAGCGGCTTAGAACTGACAGGCAATGAGCAGTTCTTC; CDR3: CASGLELTGNEQFF
V: TRBV11-2; size: -; D: TRBD2; J: TRBJ2-2; DNA: TGTACCAGCAGCTCGAGCGGGGGGACCTTCTTAGCCGAGGAGCTGTTTTTT; CDR3: CTSSSSGGTFLAEELFF
V: TRBV29-1; size: -; D: -; J: TRBJ2-5; DNA: TGCAGCGTTTCCTTCGCGACGCGGGATGGAGAGACCCAGTACTTC; CDR3: CSVSFATRDGETQYF
V: TRBV24-1; size: -; D: -; J: TRBJ2-5; DNA: TGTGCCACCAGTGGTTTTGAGGGATTCGGGGTCCAAGAGACCCAGTACTTC; CDR3: CATSGFEGFGVQETQYF
V: TRBV20-1; size: -; D: -; J: TRBJ1-2; DNA: TGCAGTGCTAGCCCGGGGTTCGGCTATGTCTACACCTTC; CDR3: CSASPGFGYVYTF